The 27 T cell receptor beta chains given below trace back to one sample, sequenced in a study of cytomegalovirus exposure and HLA in healthy donors. Primers: 60 Vbeta forward and 13 Jbeta reverse. Only in-frame clones appear in the TCRdb table, and some are missing; sequencing was by immunoSEQ multiplex PCR. The data contain 100,000 to 150,000 clones, over 75% of them singletons. Sequenced material: PBMCs. Source of these receptors: a man between 25 and 39 years old in good health and CMV-seronegative.

This clone was picked up a small number of times. The chain recombines TRBV30 with TRBJ1-2, with TRBD1 matching over 8 bases. This CDR3 has 11 amino acids. Unmatched junction bases numbered 2, after V lost 5 bases and J lost 6 bases. CDR1 and CDR2 (germline): GTSNPN, SVGIG (reference sequence). This chain's CDR3 is CAWAGGHGYTF. CDR3 DNA sequence: TGTGCCTGGGCAGGGGGCCATGGCTACACCTTC.

This chain joins TRBV5-1 and TRBJ2-5; TRBD1 matches at 8 bases. The tail of the sequence fits TRBJ2-7 better, so the J call may be wrong. CDR1 and CDR2 (germline): SGHRS, YFSETQ. The CDR3 loop spans 15 amino acids. The CDR3 nucleotides read TGCGCCAGCAGCTTGAGGGCAGGGGGCTTGTACGAGCAGTACTTC. Translated, it gives CASSLRAGGLYEQYF.

About this clone itself: Other DNA sequences within the sample encode an identical CDR3. The chain is built from TRBV6-5 and TRBJ1-5; 9 nucleotides agree with TRBD1. Germline loops: CDR1 MNHEY, CDR2 SVGAGI. The CDR3 is made up of 14 amino acids. V shed 2 bases, J shed 4 bases, and the junction held 0 bases outside the gene matches. The CDR3 bases are TGTGCCAGCAGTTACGGACAGGGGAATCAGCCCCAGCATTTT. Translating it yields CASSYGQGNQPQHF.

V usage is TRBV25-1 and J usage is TRBJ1-5; 12 bases are shared with TRBD1. From germline, CDR1 is MGHDK and CDR2 SYGVNS. V shed 1 base, J shed 6 bases, and the junction held 10 bases outside the gene matches. The CDR3 runs to 18 residues. The CDR3 loop reads CASSESSGQGAPSQPQHF. Here the CDR3 DNA reads TGTGCCAGCAGTGAATCCTCGGGACAGGGGGCGCCTAGTCAGCCCCAGCATTTT.

The V call is TRBV11-2, the J call TRBJ2-5; D may be TRBD1 (5 bases). The closer fit of TRBJ2-7 to the DNA end suggests the J call may be wrong. Germline CDR1 reads SGHAT; CDR2 reads FQNNGV. This CDR3 has 14 amino acids. The CDR3 sequence is CASSLDRGPYEQYF. The CDR3, as DNA: TGTGCCAGCAGCTTAGATAGGGGCCCCTACGAGCAGTACTTC.

The chain uses TRBV5-1 and TRBJ1-1; D is perhaps TRBD1 (6 bases). The V end lost 0 bases, the J end lost 4 bases, and 16 bases lay between the germline ends. CDR1 and CDR2 (germline): SGHRS, YFSETQ. This CDR3 is built from 16 residues. CDR3 protein: CASSLGSRGAGTEAFF. CDR3 bases: TGCGCCAGCAGCTTGGGGTCGCGGGGGGCTGGCACTGAAGCTTTCTTT.

The chain combines TRBV5-1 with TRBJ2-7; 8 nucleotides agree with TRBD1. The CDR3 is 15 residues long. Germline lookup yields CDR1 SGHRS and CDR2 YFSETQ. V lost 0 bases, J lost 6 bases, and 8 bases stayed unmatched. The CDR3 sequence is CASSLGRQGAGEQYF. The DNA of the CDR3 is TGCGCCAGCAGCTTGGGGCGCCAGGGGGCAGGCGAGCAGTACTTC.

The chain recombines TRBV6-1 with TRBJ1-5; tentative D call: TRBD1 (5 bases). Trimming took 0 bases from V and 7 from J, leaving 10 bases between them. Germline V lookup: CDR1 MNHNS, CDR2 SASEGT. The CDR3 runs to 14 residues. The CDR3 reads CASSEAPGLQPQHF. CDR3 DNA sequence: TGTGCCAGCAGTGAAGCCCCAGGGTTACAGCCCCAGCATTTT.

J is TRBJ2-7 and V is TRBV5-4, with D maybe TRBD2 (5 bases). The CDR3 is made up of 15 amino acids. The ends were cut back, 0 bases at V and 6 bases at J, with 16 bases in the middle. Per germline, CDR1 SGHNT and CDR2 YYREEE (reference sequence). CDR3 DNA: TGTGCCAGCAGCTTGGCCCCGGGGATTTACGGCGAGCAGTACTTC. Translated, it gives CASSLAPGIYGEQYF. Full variable domain (remainder filled in from reference TRBV5-4 and TRBJ2-7): ETGVTQSPTHLIKTRGQQVTLRCSSQSGHNTVSWYQQALGQGPQFIFQYYREEENGRGNFPPRFSGLQFPNYSSELNVNALELDDSALYLCASSLAPGIYGEQYFGPGTRLTVT.

The chain uses TRBV9 and TRBJ2-2, with 16 bases lining up with TRBD2. The germline V gene has CDR1 SGDLS and CDR2 YYNGEE. The CDR3 has 18 residues. V was pared by 3 bases and J by 4 bases, with 6 bases of the junction left unmatched. CDR3 loop: CASSGGLAGGHGTGELFF. The CDR3 nucleotides read TGTGCCAGCAGCGGGGGACTAGCGGGGGGGCATGGCACCGGGGAGCTGTTTTTT.

J is TRBJ2-1 and V is TRBV29-1; D possibly corresponds to TRBD2 (6 bases). The CDR3 extends over 13 amino acids. The V end lost 4 bases, the J end lost 7 bases, and 14 bases lay between the germline ends. Looked up from germline, CDR1 is SQVTM and CDR2 is ANQGSEA. The CDR3 loop is CSVVFPTRNEQFF. Written as DNA, the CDR3 is TGCAGCGTTGTTTTTCCGACTAGAAATGAGCAGTTCTTC.

The rearrangement uses TRBV19 and TRBJ1-5; 7 bases match TRBD1. The CDR3 consists of 15 residues. The germline gives CDR1 LNHDA, CDR2 SQIVND (reference sequence). J gave up 7 bases and V 8 bases, and 14 bases lay outside the gene matches. The CDR3 sequence is CASGDKGALRQPQHF. CDR3 sequence (DNA): TGTGCCAGTGGTGATAAGGGGGCGTTACGGCAGCCCCAGCATTTT.

The J gene is TRBJ2-2, the V gene TRBV5-4; possibly TRBD1 for D (5 bases). The germline CDR1 and CDR2 sequences are SGHNT and YYREEE (reference sequence). This CDR3 spans 14 amino acids. Trimming removed 4 bases from V and 2 bases from J, with 9 bases in between. The CDR3 loop is CASSIDSNTGELFF. The DNA of the CDR3 is TGTGCCAGCAGCATTGACAGCAACACCGGGGAGCTGTTTTTT.

The chain joins TRBV5-1 to TRBJ2-3, with D tentatively TRBD1 (5 bases). Germline V gene data show CDR1 as SGHRS and CDR2 as YFSETQ. The CDR3 runs to 15 residues. Trimming pared 4 bases from V and 0 bases from J, leaving 12 bases between. In DNA, the CDR3 is TGCGCCAGCAGCCCCCAGGGCCCTAGCACAGATACGCAGTATTTT. It is translated as CASSPQGPSTDTQYF.

The chain has TRBV6-5 and TRBJ1-5, with D unclear. The CDR3 spans 14 residues. Trimming removed 4 bases from V and 5 bases from J, with 12 bases in between. Germline V lookup: CDR1 MNHEY, CDR2 SVGAGI. CDR3 DNA: TGTGCCAGCAGTTGGGCCCAAGCGGATCAGCCCCAGCATTTT. Its protein is CASSWAQADQPQHF.

This chain uses TRBV30 with TRBJ1-1; D is perhaps TRBD1 (5 bases). CDR1 and CDR2 from the germline V gene are GTSNPN and SVGIG (reference sequence). The V end was cut by 4 bases, the J end by 6 bases, with 12 bases between. The CDR3 is 12 amino acids. CDR3 region: CAWTGGVAEAFF. The CDR3 DNA is TGTGCCTGGACCGGGGGGGTGGCTGAAGCTTTCTTT.

V is TRBV15 and J is TRBJ1-3, with 8 bases aligning to TRBD1. The length of the CDR3 is 17 residues. CDR1 is LNHNV, CDR2 YYDKDF, per germline (reference sequence). V was clipped by 0 bases and J by 0 bases; unmatched bases: 4. CDR3: CATSRDSGQGSGNTIYF. CDR3 sequence (DNA): TGTGCCACCAGCAGAGATTCCGGACAGGGCTCTGGAAACACCATATATTTT.

The gene calls are TRBV19 and TRBJ2-3; 10 nucleotides agree with TRBD1. The length of the CDR3 is 16 residues. The germline CDR1 and CDR2 sequences are LNHDA and SQIVND (reference sequence). The V and J ends lost 6 bases and 1 base, in that order; junction bases with no gene match: 7. Written as DNA, the CDR3 is TGTGCCAGTAGCAGATTCGGGACAGGGGGCACAGATACGCAGTATTTT. Encoded protein: CASSRFGTGGTDTQYF.

In regard to this clone: Germline and junction disagree at one end, which may indicate a read error. J is TRBJ2-7 and V is TRBV19, with D possibly matching TRBD2 (5 bases). The germline V gene encodes CDR1 LNHDA and CDR2 SQIVND (reference sequence). CDR3 size: 14 residues. For the CDR3, the DNA is TGTGCCAGTAGTCCGGACGGGGAGAACTACAAGCAGTACTTC. Its translation is CASSPDGENYKQYF.

The V gene is TRBV7-9, the J gene TRBJ2-1; 8 bases are a match to TRBD2. The V segment lost 5 bases and the J segment 6 bases; nucleotides outside the gene matches: 6. The germline V gene has CDR1 SEHNR and CDR2 FQNEAQ (reference sequence). The CDR3 runs 14 residues. The CDR3 sequence is CASSARTSSNEQFF. In DNA, the CDR3 is TGTGCCAGCAGCGCCAGGACTAGCAGCAATGAGCAGTTCTTC.

The CDR3 bases are TGCGCCAGCAGCACCACTAGCGGGGGGGTCGCTCGCACAGATACGCAGTATTTT. Its protein is CASSTTSGGVARTDTQYF. This chain connects TRBV5-1 to TRBJ2-3; 13 bases line up with TRBD2. J gave up 1 base and V 4 bases, and 9 bases lay outside the gene matches. The CDR3 is 18 amino acids. Per the germline V gene, CDR1 is SGHRS and CDR2 is YFSETQ.

The chain uses TRBV25-1 and TRBJ1-2; possibly TRBD1 for D (5 bases). Trimming shortened V by 4 bases and J by 6 bases, and 15 bases separated the two germline ends. This CDR3 has 14 amino acids. Germline V gene data show CDR1 as MGHDK and CDR2 as SYGVNS. The CDR3 DNA follows: TGTGCCAGCAGTGCACAGGTGCCTTGGGATGGCTACACCTTC. Protein: CASSAQVPWDGYTF.

The chain combines TRBV5-1 with TRBJ1-2, with 8 bases that match TRBD1. Per the germline V gene, CDR1 is SGHRS and CDR2 is YFSETQ. CDR3 size: 16 residues. V lost 5 bases to trimming and J lost 4 bases; unmatched junction nucleotides: 13. CDR3 protein: CASRGGTGQVFYGYTF. The CDR3 region has the DNA TGCGCCAGCAGGGGTGGAACGGGACAGGTCTTCTATGGCTACACCTTC.

The chain uses TRBV19 and TRBJ2-1; tentative D call: TRBD2 (6 bases). The germline V gene has CDR1 LNHDA and CDR2 SQIVND (reference sequence). The CDR3 extends over 14 amino acids. Trimming shortened V by 3 bases and J by 12 bases, and 18 bases separated the two germline ends. The CDR3 region is CASSITRGDRGQFF. The CDR3 DNA follows: TGTGCCAGTAGTATCACCCGCGGGGATCGTGGGCAGTTCTTC.

This clone was recorded a few times. The rearrangement uses TRBV27 and TRBJ2-7; D might be TRBD1 (5 bases). The CDR3 spans 12 residues. Germline values: CDR1 MNHEY, CDR2 SMNVEV (reference sequence). V dropped 6 bases and J dropped 6 bases, with 12 bases sitting between them. The CDR3 spells CASRQGHGEQYF. CDR3 nucleotides: TGTGCCAGCAGACAAGGACATGGCGAGCAGTACTTC.

The chain employs TRBV4-1 and TRBJ2-2; 7 bases agree with TRBD1. V dropped 0 bases and J dropped 5; count of bases not matched to a gene: 15. The CDR3 totals 19 residues. CDR1 is MGHRA and CDR2 is YSYEKL in the germline V gene. The chain's CDR3 is CASSQDPPDRAGGTGELFF. In nucleotides, the CDR3 is TGCGCCAGCAGCCAAGACCCCCCCGACAGGGCCGGCGGGACCGGGGAGCTGTTTTTT.

This clone occurred a few times. V and J are TRBV6-6 and TRBJ1-6, with D perhaps matching TRBD1 (6 bases). The germline gives CDR1 MNHNY, CDR2 SVGAGI (reference sequence). Trimming left V 6 bases short and J 8 bases short, with 20 bases between. CDR3 length: 16 amino acids. CDR3 protein: CASSPLGAGVDSPLHF. CDR3 DNA: TGTGCCAGCAGCCCCCTGGGGGCAGGGGTAGATTCACCCCTCCACTTT.